Each of the 20 T cell receptor beta chains below was sequenced from the same sample in a study of blood T cells in healthy people across ages (dated by TCRdb to between 2014 and 2017). The method was 5' RACE. Sequencing was carried out with an Illumina HiSeq 2500. The second PCR ran for about 6 to 11 cycles and used a J-beta primer mix along with a sample-barcoded 5' primer. The public reads were reprocessed in TCRdb via fastp at Q25 and MiXCR, keeping in-frame beta chains. Merged by CDR3 protein, the rows form single entries marked with the most common genes and DNA. The sample table contains hundreds of thousands of distinct CDR3 sequences; only one count was recorded for around half of them. The ten most abundant clones make up 15% to 20% of the sample. The sequencing input was blood. These receptors were taken from an older man in good health.

The genes are TRBV2 and TRBJ1-2; 8 nucleotides agree with TRBD1. Germline CDR1 SNHLY, CDR2 FYNNEI. After removal of 6 bases from V and 4 bases from J, the junction contained 7 bases not matched to a gene. This CDR3 contains 14 residues. As DNA, the CDR3 is TGTGCCAGCAGGAGGGGACAGGCGACCTATGGCTACACCTTC. This gives the protein CASRRGQATYGYTF.

The rearrangement joins TRBV29-1 to TRBJ1-6, with D possibly matching TRBD1 (5 bases). Germline V gene data show CDR1 as SQVTM and CDR2 as ANQGSEA. V gave up 4 bases and J gave up 6 bases, with 10 bases separating them. The CDR3 spans 13 residues. The CDR3 is CSVGQSLNSPLHF. In nucleotides, the CDR3 is TGCAGCGTTGGACAGAGCCTTAATTCACCCCTCCACTTT.

This clonotype has at least ten counts. The rearrangement joins TRBV7-9 to TRBJ1-4, with 9 bases aligning to TRBD1. Trimming cost V 0 bases and J 10 bases; bases outside gene matches: 3. Germline CDR1 SEHNR, CDR2 FQNEAQ (reference sequence). The CDR3 is 14 amino acids. The CDR3 DNA reads as TGTGCCAGCAGCTTAGCACAGGGGGCACCAAAACTGTTTTTT. It encodes CASSLAQGAPKLFF.

This chain links TRBV6-2 or TRBV6-3 with TRBJ2-3; 8 positions match TRBD2. V lost 6 bases, J lost 9 bases, and 11 bases stayed unmatched. This CDR3 spans 14 amino acids. Germline values: CDR1 MNHEY, CDR2 SVGEGT. Written as DNA, the CDR3 is TGTGCCAGCAGCCTGACGGGACTAGGGAAAACGCAGTATTTT. It codes for CASSLTGLGKTQYF.

This chain links TRBV4-3 with TRBJ2-5; D might be TRBD1 (7 bases). Deletions cut 0 bases from V and 5 bases from J, with 19 bases between. Looked up from germline, CDR1 is LGHNA and CDR2 is YSLEER. This CDR3 contains 17 residues. CDR3 loop: CASSQEWEDRLRETQYF. CDR3 in DNA: TGCGCCAGCAGCCAAGAATGGGAGGACAGGTTGCGGGAGACCCAGTACTTC.

This clonotype was counted at least ten times. The chain combines TRBV7-6 with TRBJ2-1; 10 bases align to TRBD2. The germline V gene has CDR1 SGHVS and CDR2 FNYEAQ. There are 16 residues in the CDR3. With V trimmed by 2 bases and J by 6 bases, 7 bases remained unmatched. CDR3 sequence: CASSLKREGRGNEQFF. CDR3 in DNA: TGTGCCAGCAGCTTAAAGCGGGAGGGCCGGGGCAATGAGCAGTTCTTC.

This chain joins TRBV6-5 and TRBJ2-7; tentatively, D is TRBD2 (6 bases). The V gene's germline CDR1 is MNHEY and CDR2 SVGAGI. The CDR3 sequence is 15 residues long. V lost 6 bases to trimming and J lost 1 base, with 16 bases between them. The chain's CDR3 is CASSVTGDRSYEQYF. The CDR3 DNA follows: TGTGCCAGCAGCGTGACGGGGGACCGATCCTACGAGCAGTACTTC.

As for this clonotype: A much larger clone differs from this one at a single base, so this may be a read error. The V gene is TRBV6-6, the J gene TRBJ2-3, with 10 bases aligning to TRBD2. J was trimmed by 9 bases and V by 6 bases; bases with no gene match: 6. There are 13 residues in the CDR3. CDR1 MNHNY and CDR2 SVGAGI come from the germline V gene (reference sequence). CDR3 residues: CASRRIAGGTQYF. The CDR3 DNA reads as TGTGCCAGCAGACGGATAGCGGGAGGAACGCAGTATTTT.

The chain recombines TRBV7-3 with TRBJ2-5; 11 positions agree with TRBD2. V was clipped by 5 bases and J by 1 base; unmatched bases: 21. Per germline, CDR1 SGHTA and CDR2 FQGTGA. The CDR3 loop spans 21 amino acids. CDR3 residues: CASSTTGLAARPTFFQETQYF. The CDR3 DNA sequence: TGTGCCAGCAGCACTACGGGACTAGCGGCAAGACCTACCTTTTTCCAAGAGACCCAGTACTTC.

The chain is built from TRBV7-2 and TRBJ2-1; D is uncertain. Trimming took off 5 bases at V and 0 bases at J, with 14 bases between the two ends. The CDR3 has 16 amino acids. Germline V lookup: CDR1 SGHTA, CDR2 FQGNSA. The CDR3 reads CASSPRAAFSYNEQFF. CDR3 nucleotides: TGTGCCAGCAGCCCCCGCGCAGCCTTCTCCTACAATGAGCAGTTCTTC.

This rearrangement joins TRBV9 to TRBJ2-7; TRBD1 agrees at 9 bases. This CDR3 has 15 amino acids. V lost 3 bases to trimming and J lost 0 bases; unmatched junction nucleotides: 4. Germline lookup yields CDR1 SGDLS and CDR2 YYNGEE. The CDR3 DNA sequence: TGTGCCAGCAGCGAGTCGACAGGGGGCTCCTACGAGCAGTACTTC. Translation gives CASSESTGGSYEQYF.

CDR3 amino acids: CSARPLAGPLSSTDTQYF. In DNA, the CDR3 is TGCAGTGCTAGACCCCTAGCGGGGCCACTCTCTAGCACAGATACGCAGTATTTT. The rearrangement links TRBV20-1 to TRBJ2-3, with 9 bases that match TRBD2. The junction had 12 bases not matched to a gene; V was cut back by 2 bases and J by 0 bases. In germline, CDR1 is DFQATT, CDR2 SNEGSKA (reference sequence). This CDR3 has 18 residues.

V and J are TRBV20-1 and TRBJ2-2; 14 bases line up with TRBD2. This CDR3 has 18 residues. The trim removed 6 bases at V and 1 base at J, leaving 10 bases unmatched. Per the germline V gene, CDR1 is DFQATT and CDR2 is SNEGSKA (reference sequence). CDR3 in DNA: TGCAGTGCGAAAACCCGACTAGCGGGAGGGGTGAACACCGGGGAGCTGTTTTTT. This translates into CSAKTRLAGGVNTGELFF.

The chain links TRBV7-2 to TRBJ2-6; 8 nucleotides align to TRBD1. V shed 0 bases, J shed 3 bases, and the junction held 7 bases outside the gene matches. The CDR3 spans 18 residues. Germline V gene sequence: CDR1 SGHTA, CDR2 FQGNSA. CDR3 nucleotide sequence: TGTGCCAGCAGCTTAGCAGCAGGGGGCAAAATTGGGGCCAACGTCCTGACTTTC. Translating gives CASSLAAGGKIGANVLTF.

V is TRBV9 and J is TRBJ2-5, with 10 bases fitting TRBD2. This CDR3 contains 16 residues. V trimming: 4 bases; J trimming: 2 bases; junction bases outside the gene matches: 8. Germline V CDR1 and CDR2: SGDLS, YYNGEE. In DNA form, the CDR3 reads TGTGCCAGCAGCCAATCGCTTAGCGGGGGGCAAGAGACCCAGTACTTC. It is translated as CASSQSLSGGQETQYF.

This clonotype was observed a few times. V usage is TRBV9 and J usage is TRBJ2-5; D is perhaps TRBD2 (6 bases). The germline V gene has CDR1 SGDLS and CDR2 YYNGEE. The CDR3 is 14 amino acids. V shed 0 bases and J shed 5 bases, with 11 bases lying between them. The CDR3 loop is CASSVGAGPETQYF. DNA of the CDR3: TGTGCCAGCAGCGTAGGTGCGGGACCGGAGACCCAGTACTTC. Full variable domain (missing parts from reference TRBV9 and TRBJ2-5): DSGVTQTPKHLITATGQRVTLRCSPRSGDLSVYWYQQSLDQGLQFLIQYYNGEERAKGNILERFSAQQFPDLHSELNLSSLELGDSALYFCASSVGAGPETQYFGPGTRLLVL.

This clonotype occurred many times. The J gene is TRBJ2-5, the V gene TRBV12-3 or TRBV12-4; D possibly corresponds to TRBD2 (7 bases). The CDR3 extends over 14 amino acids. The V and J ends lost 5 bases and 5 bases respectively, with 15 bases between them. Written as DNA, the CDR3 is TGTGCCAGCAGTCCCCGCGGGGGCCGGGAGACCCAGTACTTC. The encoded protein is CASSPRGGRETQYF.

A remark on this clonotype: An end of the junction does not agree with germline; a read error may underlie this. The rearrangement joins TRBV7-3 to TRBJ2-2; the D is unclear. Germline V gene lookup returns CDR1 SGHTA and CDR2 FQGTGA. The CDR3 length is 18 residues. The CDR3, as DNA: TGTGCCAGCAGCCTAACGCCCTCGTCGAAGGGGAACACCGGGGAGCTGTTTTTT. It encodes CASSLTPSSKGNTGELFF. The whole variable domain, remainder taken from reference TRBV7-3 and TRBJ2-2, is GAGVSQTPSNKVTEKGKYVELRCDPISGHTALYWYRQSLGQGPEFLIYFQGTGAADDSGLPNDRFFAVRPEGSVSTLKIQRTERGDSAVYLCASSLTPSSKGNTGELFFGEGSRLTVL.

The V gene is TRBV21-1, the J gene TRBJ1-6. TRBV21-1 is classified as a pseudogene. The CDR3 is 16 residues long. The CDR3 nucleotides read TGTGCCAGCAGCAAAGCCGGCGGGGTTCGGCATTCACCCCTCCACTTT. Residues: CASSKAGGVRHSPLHF.

This clonotype was seen repeatedly, ten times or more. The J gene is TRBJ1-2, the V gene TRBV6-6; 7 bases fit TRBD1. V lost 5 bases, J lost 4 bases, and 7 bases stayed unmatched. Germline V gene sequence: CDR1 MNHNY, CDR2 SVGAGI (reference sequence). CDR3 length equals 14 residues. This chain's CDR3 is CASSKFRDSYGYTF. The CDR3 bases are TGTGCCAGCAGTAAGTTCCGGGACAGCTATGGCTACACCTTC.